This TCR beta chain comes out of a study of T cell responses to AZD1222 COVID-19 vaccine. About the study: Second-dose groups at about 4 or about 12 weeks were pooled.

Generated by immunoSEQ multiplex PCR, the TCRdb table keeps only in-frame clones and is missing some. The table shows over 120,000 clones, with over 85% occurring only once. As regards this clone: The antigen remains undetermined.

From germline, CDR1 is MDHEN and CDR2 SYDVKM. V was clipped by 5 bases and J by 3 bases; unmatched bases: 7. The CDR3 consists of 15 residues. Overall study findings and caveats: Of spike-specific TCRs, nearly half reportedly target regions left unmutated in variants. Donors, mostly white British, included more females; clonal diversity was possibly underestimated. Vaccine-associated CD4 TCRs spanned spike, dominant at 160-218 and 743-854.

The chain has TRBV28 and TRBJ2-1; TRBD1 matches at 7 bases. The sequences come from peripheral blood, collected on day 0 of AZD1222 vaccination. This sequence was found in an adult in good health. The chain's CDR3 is CASSPGGRGYNEQFF. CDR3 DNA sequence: TGTGCCAGCAGTCCAGGGGGTCGGGGCTACAATGAGCAGTTCTTC.